This T cell receptor beta chain was observed in a study of blood T cell repertoires in COVID-19. Study-wide context: COVID-19 samples from acute and convalescent phases originated in the United States, Italy and Spain.

Libraries were prepared by immunoSEQ multiplex PCR; TCRdb keeps only in-frame clonotypes and omits some of them. Here the sample spans 300,000 to 400,000 clones, more than 70% being singletons. The CDR3 is 13 amino acids. J was trimmed by 10 bases and V by 6 bases; bases with no gene match: 8. Germline V CDR1 and CDR2: SQVTM, ANQGSEA. This clonotype originated in a woman aged 45-59 years who had recovered from COVID-19. The chain uses TRBV29-1 and TRBJ1-4; 10 bases align to TRBD1. Sequenced input: peripheral blood. The CDR3: CSVADRGLGKLFF. Here the CDR3 DNA reads TGCAGCGTAGCAGACAGGGGGCTTGGAAAACTGTTTTTT.